The TCR beta chain described here comes from a study of vaccination and CD4 T cells after COVID-19. Treatment described: roughly 10-day PBMC culture with coronavirus spike peptide pools or control peptides (ViraFEST assay). Per well, about 2.2 million PBMCs were cultured in the presence of about 10 IU/ml IL-2 and approximately 9.4 ug/ml peptide pools. As concerns this clonotype: The antigen remains unidentified.

Cultured CD4+ T cell DNA underwent sequencing with the Oncomine TCR Beta short-read assay. TCRdb recomputed calls from the PCR reads with MiXCR, one row per CDR3 protein. The sample has about 17,000 distinct CDR3 sequences; less than 65% are singletons. Trimming cost V 2 bases and J 8 bases, with 18 bases left between them. Germline values: CDR1 MNHEY, CDR2 SVGAGI. CDR3 size: 15 residues. Sequencing was done on a sample of CD4+ T cells from blood, cultured in vitro. The chain carries TRBV6-5 and TRBJ1-2; the D is unclear. This clonotype originated in a human donor who had recovered from COVID-19. The CDR3 is CASSYNPEAPGGYTF. The CDR3 coding sequence is TGTGCCAGCAGTTACAATCCAGAAGCCCCCGGGGGCTACACCTTC.